Below, 26 T cell receptor beta chains from the same sample are listed, as sequenced in a study of PD-1 blockade in classical Hodgkin lymphoma. Assay used: immunoSEQ multiplex PCR; TCRdb lists only in-frame clones, some missing. The table lists tens of thousands of clones, about 92% of them singletons, with about 7.8% in the top ten. Each patient experienced a relapse that followed autologous stem cell transplantation, and brentuximab vedotin exposure varied. The sequencing here drew on peripheral blood mononuclear cells (PBMCs), taken at baseline. Receptors were obtained from a human donor with classical Hodgkin lymphoma.

This chain joins TRBV19 and TRBJ1-4, with D tentatively TRBD1 (5 bases). CDR1 and CDR2 (germline): LNHDA, SQIVND (reference sequence). This CDR3 spans 14 amino acids. V shed 2 bases and J shed 3 bases, with 7 bases lying between them. The DNA for the CDR3 is TGTGCCAGTAGTATACTGGGGGCTAATGAAAAACTGTTTTTT. As protein: CASSILGANEKLFF.

This clone appeared once. The chain uses TRBV28 and TRBJ1-5; D is uncertain. V lost 8 bases to trimming and J lost 3 bases, with 8 bases between them. The CDR3 covers 12 residues. Germline lookup yields CDR1 MDHEN and CDR2 SYDVKM. CDR3 coding DNA: TGTGCCAGCGGCCTCCCCAATCAGCCCCAGCATTTT. Translating it yields CASGLPNQPQHF.

In its sample, this clone was seen once. This rearrangement joins TRBV7-2 to TRBJ1-3; TRBD1 might be the D (6 bases). This CDR3 spans 14 amino acids. CDR1 SGHTA and CDR2 FQGNSA come from the germline V gene. Between the trimmed V and J ends, which lost 2 bases and 1 base, there was a span of 6 bases. CDR3 nucleotides: TGTGCCAGCAGCTTAACAGGGTCTGGAAACACCATATATTTT. Protein product: CASSLTGSGNTIYF.

This clone showed up just once. The chain links TRBV30 to TRBJ2-7; D assignment may be TRBD1 or TRBD2 (5 bases each). Germline CDR1 is GTSNPN and CDR2 is SVGIG (reference sequence). The CDR3 is made up of 13 amino acids. V was shortened by 2 bases and J by 2 bases, with 10 bases between the two germline ends. CDR3 amino acids: CAWSRDGTYEQYF. CDR3 in DNA: TGTGCCTGGAGTAGGGACGGGACCTACGAGCAGTACTTC.

The J gene is TRBJ1-2, the V gene TRBV7-6; no clear D gene. The ends were cut back, 3 bases at V and 4 bases at J, with 15 bases in the middle. Germline CDR1 and CDR2: SGHVS and FNYEAQ. This CDR3 region has 15 residues. The CDR3 loop is CASSLAAGVFYGYTF. CDR3 DNA sequence: TGTGCCAGCAGCTTGGCGGCTGGGGTTTTCTATGGCTACACCTTC.

The genes are TRBV4-3 and TRBJ2-7, with TRBD1 matching over 7 bases. The CDR3 sequence is 14 residues long. Germline CDR1 is LGHNA and CDR2 is YSLEER. V dropped 1 base and J dropped 2; count of bases not matched to a gene: 2. The CDR3 bases are TGCGCCAGCAGCCAAGGGACAGGTACCTACGAGCAGTACTTC. Translated, it gives CASSQGTGTYEQYF.

The chain carries TRBV28 and TRBJ1-1, with D unresolved. There are 12 residues in the CDR3. Germline CDR1 is MDHEN and CDR2 is SYDVKM. V was clipped by 7 bases and J by 2 bases, with 8 bases between them. The CDR3, as DNA: TGTGCCAGCAAAGAAGTTAACACTGAAGCTTTCTTT. Its protein product is CASKEVNTEAFF.

The chain has TRBV30 and TRBJ1-1, with D possibly being TRBD1 (6 bases). Trimming took off 7 bases at V and 9 bases at J, with 12 bases between the two ends. From germline, CDR1 is GTSNPN and CDR2 SVGIG (reference sequence). This CDR3 region has 10 residues. CDR3 in amino acids: CAFYRAQAFF. In nucleotides, the CDR3 is TGTGCCTTCTACAGGGCCCAAGCTTTCTTT.

This clone has only one observation. The rearrangement joins TRBV18 to TRBJ2-7; D not certain. CDR3 length equals 14 residues. Trimming stripped 2 bases from V and 0 bases from J, with 8 bases between. Germline V gene sequence: CDR1 KGHSH, CDR2 LQKENI. CDR3 nucleotides: TGTGCCAGCTCACCATGGAACAGCTCCTACGAGCAGTACTTC. This gives the protein CASSPWNSSYEQYF.

The chain couples TRBV21-1 to TRBJ2-1. TRBV21-1 is reported as a pseudogene. This CDR3 is built from 19 residues. The CDR3 coding sequence is TGTGCCAGCAGCAAAACCGGTCGTGAGCGAGCAGGCGGCGGCCATGAGCAGTTCTTC. Its translation is CASSKTGRERAGGGHEQFF.

The chain is built from TRBV11-3 and TRBJ2-2; possible D gene TRBD1, 5 bases. Trimming stripped 5 bases from V and 6 bases from J, with 10 bases between. This CDR3 region has 13 residues. Germline CDR1 reads SGHNT; CDR2 reads YENEEA. In DNA form, the CDR3 reads TGTGCCAGCAGCACTCTAGGGGCCGGGGAGCTGTTTTTT. This encodes CASSTLGAGELFF. Full variable domain (rest looked up from reference TRBV11-3 and TRBJ2-2): EAGVVQSPRYKIIEKKQPVAFWCNPISGHNTLYWYLQNLGQGPELLIRYENEEAVDDSQLPKDRFSAERLKGVDSTLKIQPAELGDSAVYLCASSTLGAGELFFGEGSRLTVL.

This clone was seen only once. The chain links TRBV27 to TRBJ2-7; the D gene is possibly TRBD1 (6 bases). The V end lost 2 bases, the J end lost 4 bases, and 21 bases lay between the germline ends. The V gene's germline CDR1 is MNHEY and CDR2 SMNVEV (reference sequence). This CDR3 spans 17 amino acids. CDR3 nucleotides: TGTGCCAGCAGTTTAAGCGGTTCGGCAGGGACAAGATACGAGCAGTACTTC. It codes for CASSLSGSAGTRYEQYF.

CDR3 region: CASSLMGPFDTQYF. In DNA, the CDR3 is TGTGCCAGCAGCTTAATGGGACCATTCGATACGCAGTATTTT. The chain combines TRBV7-6 with TRBJ2-3, with D perhaps matching TRBD1 or TRBD2 (5 bases each). Germline V gene sequence: CDR1 SGHVS, CDR2 FNYEAQ. This CDR3 is 14 amino acids long. V was trimmed by 2 bases and J by 6 bases, leaving 12 bases between them.

The gene calls are TRBV19 and TRBJ2-2; 7 nucleotides align to TRBD1. V gave up 1 base and J gave up 1 base; unmatched junction bases: 3. Germline V gene data show CDR1 as LNHDA and CDR2 as SQIVND (reference sequence). CDR3 length: 16 residues. The CDR3 sequence is CASSIVRDRNTGELFF. The DNA of the CDR3 is TGTGCCAGTAGTATAGTCCGGGACAGGAACACCGGGGAGCTGTTTTTT.

The chain couples TRBV18 to TRBJ1-5; 7 nucleotides align to TRBD1. The J segment lost 6 bases and the V segment lost 3 bases, leaving 2 bases of the junction unmatched. The CDR3 length is 13 residues. In germline, CDR1 is KGHSH, CDR2 LQKENI. As DNA, the CDR3 is TGTGCCAGCTCACCGGGACAGCTTCAGCCCCAGCATTTT. This codes for CASSPGQLQPQHF.

This sequence joins TRBV9 and TRBJ2-3; D is possibly TRBD1 or TRBD2 (5 bases each). This CDR3 is 15 amino acids long. V lost 0 bases and J lost 5, with 13 bases in between. Germline V gives CDR1 SGDLS, CDR2 YYNGEE. This CDR3 is CASSVGGSRRDTQYF. The CDR3, as DNA: TGTGCCAGCAGCGTAGGGGGGTCCCGTCGAGATACGCAGTATTTT.

This clone was recorded once. This chain links TRBV28 with TRBJ1-5; no clear D gene. CDR3 length equals 13 residues. The V gene's germline CDR1 is MDHEN and CDR2 SYDVKM. The V end was cut by 3 bases, the J end by 4 bases, with 7 bases between. CDR3 bases: TGTGCCAGCAGTTTGGACGGGAATCAGCCCCAGCATTTT. Amino acid sequence: CASSLDGNQPQHF.

The CDR3 here is CASSLVHSQETQYF. CDR3 DNA: TGTGCCAGCAGCTTAGTACACAGCCAAGAGACCCAGTACTTC. The chain employs TRBV7-2 and TRBJ2-5, with D hard to call. Looked up from germline, CDR1 is SGHTA and CDR2 is FQGNSA. The CDR3 covers 14 residues. V was clipped by 1 base and J by 1 base, with 7 bases between them.

This clone occurred a few times. The chain uses TRBV4-1 and TRBJ2-7; D remains unclear. The V and J ends lost 4 bases and 2 bases respectively, with 24 bases between them. From germline, CDR1 is MGHRA and CDR2 YSYEKL. CDR3 length: 18 amino acids. In DNA, the CDR3 is TGCGCCAGCAGCCTGCATACCTCCCTAAAGGCGCAGCCCTACGAGCAGTACTTC. Amino acids: CASSLHTSLKAQPYEQYF.

Note on this clone: A read error may produce the germline difference seen at one junction end. The gene calls are TRBV11-3 and TRBJ2-7; no clear D gene. The CDR3 has 14 residues. Germline CDR1 and CDR2: SGHNT and YENEEA. DNA of the CDR3: TGTGCCAGCAGCTTAGGGACCCTTTCCTCCGAGCAGTACTTC. Encoded protein: CASSLGTLSSEQYF. The variable domain in full, completed from reference TRBV11-3 and TRBJ2-7, reads EAGVVQSPRYKIIEKKQPVAFWCNPISGHNTLYWYLQNLGQGPELLIRYENEEAVDDSQLPKDRFSAERLKGVDSTLKIQPAELGDSAVYLCASSLGTLSSEQYFGPGTRLTVT.

The chain carries TRBV6-6 and TRBJ1-4, with 8 bases matching TRBD1. The CDR3 runs to 15 residues. J gave up 5 bases and V 5 bases, and 7 bases lay outside the gene matches. The V gene's germline CDR1 is MNHNY and CDR2 SVGAGI (reference sequence). In DNA, the CDR3 is TGTGCCAGCAGTCCCATTCGACAGGGGAATGAAAAACTGTTTTTT. This codes for CASSPIRQGNEKLFF.

V gene TRBV5-5 combines with J gene TRBJ1-2, with D tentatively TRBD1 (5 bases). The germline CDR1 and CDR2 sequences are SGHKS and YYEKEE (reference sequence). Trimming shortened V by 4 bases and J by 4 bases, and 17 bases separated the two germline ends. The CDR3 has 15 residues. Written as DNA, the CDR3 is TGTGCCAGCAGCCCACCCACCGGGACGGTCTATGGCTACACCTTC. Translating it yields CASSPPTGTVYGYTF.

The chain carries TRBV5-1 and TRBJ1-5, with D maybe TRBD1 (6 bases). The CDR3 runs to 14 residues. Germline values: CDR1 SGHRS, CDR2 YFSETQ. V lost 4 bases and J 3 bases, leaving 11 bases between the germline ends. CDR3 amino acids: CASSTGQNNQPQHF. CDR3 coding DNA: TGCGCCAGCAGCACGGGACAAAACAATCAGCCCCAGCATTTT.

The chain carries TRBV5-1 and TRBJ2-5; D is possibly TRBD2 (7 bases). CDR1 and CDR2 (germline): SGHRS, YFSETQ. The CDR3 runs to 18 residues. Deletions cut 5 bases from V and 5 bases from J, with 28 bases between. CDR3 DNA sequence: TGCGCCAGCAGTGATAAACGGGGGGCGCGGGAGCCAGGGGAGACCCAGTACTTC. This translates into CASSDKRGAREPGETQYF.

This chain links TRBV2 with TRBJ2-2; 13 bases align to TRBD2. Trimming at V came to 6 bases and at J to 4 bases, leaving 5 bases not matched to a gene. CDR1 is SNHLY and CDR2 is FYNNEI in the germline V gene. This CDR3 is 16 amino acids long. This CDR3 reads CASSQRTSGGTGELFF. As DNA, the CDR3 is TGTGCCAGCAGCCAGCGGACTAGCGGGGGCACCGGGGAGCTGTTTTTT.

CDR3 protein: CASSFDTSVWGYNEQFF. CDR3 DNA: TGTGCCAGCAGCTTCGATACTAGTGTGTGGGGCTACAATGAGCAGTTCTTC. The rearrangement uses TRBV7-2 and TRBJ2-1; D is possibly TRBD2 (5 bases). There are 17 residues in the CDR3. Germline CDR1 and CDR2: SGHTA and FQGNSA. Between the trimmed V and J ends, which lost 3 bases and 3 bases, there was a span of 18 bases.